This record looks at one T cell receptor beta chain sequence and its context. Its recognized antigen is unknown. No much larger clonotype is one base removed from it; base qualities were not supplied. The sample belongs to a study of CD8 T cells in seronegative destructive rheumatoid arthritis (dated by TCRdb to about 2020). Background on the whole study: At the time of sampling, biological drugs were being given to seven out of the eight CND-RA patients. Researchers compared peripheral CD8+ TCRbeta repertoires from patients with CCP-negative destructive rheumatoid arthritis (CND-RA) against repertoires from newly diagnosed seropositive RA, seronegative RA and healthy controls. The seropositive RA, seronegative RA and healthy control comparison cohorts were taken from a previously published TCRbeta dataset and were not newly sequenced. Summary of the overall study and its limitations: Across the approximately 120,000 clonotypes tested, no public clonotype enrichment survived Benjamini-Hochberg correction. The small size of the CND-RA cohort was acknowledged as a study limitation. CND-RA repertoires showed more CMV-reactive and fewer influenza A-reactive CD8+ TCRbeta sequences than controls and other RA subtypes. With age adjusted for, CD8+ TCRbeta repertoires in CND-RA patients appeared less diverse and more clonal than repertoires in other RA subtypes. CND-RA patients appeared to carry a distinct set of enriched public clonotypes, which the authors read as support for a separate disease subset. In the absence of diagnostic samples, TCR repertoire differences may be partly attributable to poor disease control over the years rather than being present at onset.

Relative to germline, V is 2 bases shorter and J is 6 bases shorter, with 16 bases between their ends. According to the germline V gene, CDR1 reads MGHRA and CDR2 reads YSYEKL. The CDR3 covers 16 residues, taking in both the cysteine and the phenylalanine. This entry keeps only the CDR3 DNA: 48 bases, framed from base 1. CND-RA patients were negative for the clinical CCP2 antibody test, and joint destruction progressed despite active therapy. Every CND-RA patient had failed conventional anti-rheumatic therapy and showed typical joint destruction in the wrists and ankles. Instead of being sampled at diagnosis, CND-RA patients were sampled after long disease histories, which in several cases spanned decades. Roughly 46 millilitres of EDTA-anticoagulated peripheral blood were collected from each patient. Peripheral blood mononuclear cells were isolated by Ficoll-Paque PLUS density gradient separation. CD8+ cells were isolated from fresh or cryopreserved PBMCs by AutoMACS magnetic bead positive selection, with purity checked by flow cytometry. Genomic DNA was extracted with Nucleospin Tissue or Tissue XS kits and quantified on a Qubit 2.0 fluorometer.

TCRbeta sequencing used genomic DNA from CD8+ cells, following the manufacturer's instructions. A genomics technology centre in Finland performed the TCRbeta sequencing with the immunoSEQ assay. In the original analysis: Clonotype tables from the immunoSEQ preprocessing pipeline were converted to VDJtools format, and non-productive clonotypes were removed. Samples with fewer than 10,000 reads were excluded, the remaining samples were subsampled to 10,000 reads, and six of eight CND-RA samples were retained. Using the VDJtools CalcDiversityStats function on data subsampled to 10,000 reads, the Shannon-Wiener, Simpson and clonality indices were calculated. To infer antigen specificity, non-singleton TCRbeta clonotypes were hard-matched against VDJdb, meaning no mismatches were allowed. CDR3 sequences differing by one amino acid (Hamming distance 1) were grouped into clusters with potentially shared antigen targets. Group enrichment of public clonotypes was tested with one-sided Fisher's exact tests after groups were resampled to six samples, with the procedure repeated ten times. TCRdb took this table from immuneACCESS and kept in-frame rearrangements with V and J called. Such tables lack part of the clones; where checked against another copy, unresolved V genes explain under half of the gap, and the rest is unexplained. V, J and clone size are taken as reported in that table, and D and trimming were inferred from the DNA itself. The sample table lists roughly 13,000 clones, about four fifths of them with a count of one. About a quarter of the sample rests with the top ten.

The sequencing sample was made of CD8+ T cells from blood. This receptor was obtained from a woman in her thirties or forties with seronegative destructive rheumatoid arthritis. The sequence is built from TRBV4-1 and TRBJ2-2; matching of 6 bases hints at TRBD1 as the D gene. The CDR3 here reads CASSQRTGQGAGELFF. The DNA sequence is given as TGCGCCAGCAGCCAACGAACAGGGCAGGGAGCCGGGGAGCTGTTTTTT.